This is a list of T cell receptor beta chains from one sample in a study of T cell responses to AZD1222 COVID-19 vaccine. TCRdb's table, derived via immunoSEQ multiplex PCR, lists solely in-frame clones and lacks some. Seen here are more than 100,000 clones, roughly 90% observed once, and the top ten hold approximately 8%. Source: peripheral blood, taken 28 days after the second AZD1222 dose. The origin of the receptors is an adult who received the AZD1222 COVID-19 vaccine. CDR3s include the opening cysteine and the closing phenylalanine or tryptophan. D genes are given only for firm matches. The size of a clone is reported for some rows only, either as once, few or many, or as a class for expanded clones.

d_call: TRBD1; j_call: TRBJ2-1; v_call: TRBV5-1; clone_size: once; cdr3_nt: TGCGCCAGCAGCTGGGGACAGGTTGACAATGAGCAGTTCTTC; cdr3_aa: CASSWGQVDNEQFF
d_call: NA; j_call: TRBJ2-1; v_call: TRBV6-1; clone_size: NA; cdr3_nt: TGTGCCAGCAGTGAAACGGCGGGGTCCCATGAGCAGTTCTTC; cdr3_aa: CASSETAGSHEQFF
d_call: TRBD2; j_call: TRBJ2-2; v_call: TRBV18; clone_size: NA; cdr3_nt: TGTGCCAGCTCATCGGAGAGCGGGAGGGGTACCGGGGAGCTGTTTTTT; cdr3_aa: CASSSESGRGTGELFF
d_call: TRBD2; j_call: TRBJ2-7; v_call: TRBV2; clone_size: NA; cdr3_nt: TGTGCCAGCAGCCAGGGACTAGCGGGAGGGCAGTACTTC; cdr3_aa: CASSQGLAGGQYF
d_call: NA; j_call: TRBJ1-2; v_call: TRBV27; clone_size: NA; cdr3_nt: TGTGCCAGCAGTTACTCCACCAGAGACCACTATGGCTACACCTTC; cdr3_aa: CASSYSTRDHYGYTF
d_call: NA; j_call: TRBJ1-1; v_call: TRBV7-8; clone_size: once; cdr3_nt: TGTGCCAGCAGCTTAATGGGGCCCATGAACACTGAAGCTTTCTTT; cdr3_aa: CASSLMGPMNTEAFF
d_call: NA; j_call: TRBJ1-1; v_call: TRBV18; clone_size: NA; cdr3_nt: TGTGCCAGCTCACTCGGGACCGGTCTCACTGAAGCTTTCTTT; cdr3_aa: CASSLGTGLTEAFF
d_call: NA; j_call: TRBJ1-1; v_call: TRBV28; clone_size: NA; cdr3_nt: TGTGCCAGCGAGGAAGGGACCAAGAACACTGAAGCTTTCTTT; cdr3_aa: CASEEGTKNTEAFF
d_call: NA; j_call: TRBJ2-7; v_call: TRBV19; clone_size: NA; cdr3_nt: TGTGCCAGTTCTCACACCGAGCGGAGAGGGTACGAGCAGTACTTC; cdr3_aa: CASSHTERRGYEQYF
d_call: TRBD1; j_call: TRBJ1-3; v_call: TRBV19; clone_size: NA; cdr3_nt: TGTGCCAGTAGTGGGGGACAGTGGCGATTCGGAAACACCATATATTTT; cdr3_aa: CASSGGQWRFGNTIYF
d_call: TRBD2; j_call: TRBJ2-1; v_call: TRBV28; clone_size: once; cdr3_nt: TGTGCCAGCAGTTACCCGGGGAGCGGGGGACACAATGAGCAGTTCTTC; cdr3_aa: CASSYPGSGGHNEQFF
d_call: NA; j_call: TRBJ1-4; v_call: TRBV19; clone_size: few; cdr3_nt: TGTGCCAGTAGTCCCTTGGGGGGGGGCTTTGAAAAACTGTTTTTT; cdr3_aa: CASSPLGGGFEKLFF
d_call: NA; j_call: TRBJ1-1; v_call: TRBV11-3; clone_size: few; cdr3_nt: TGTGCCAGCAGCGCGCAGGAGAACACTGAAGCTTTCTTT; cdr3_aa: CASSAQENTEAFF
d_call: NA; j_call: TRBJ1-1; v_call: TRBV2; clone_size: NA; cdr3_nt: TGTGCCAGCAGTGTCTTCGGGGGTATGAACACTGAAGCTTTCTTT; cdr3_aa: CASSVFGGMNTEAFF
d_call: NA; j_call: TRBJ2-7; v_call: TRBV28; clone_size: NA; cdr3_nt: TGTGCCTCAGAGTCGGGCTACGAGCAGTACTTC; cdr3_aa: CASESGYEQYF
d_call: NA; j_call: TRBJ1-3; v_call: TRBV6-5; clone_size: NA; cdr3_nt: TGTGCCAGCCGCTTGGGAGGCTCTGGAAACACCATATATTTT; cdr3_aa: CASRLGGSGNTIYF
d_call: NA; j_call: TRBJ1-3; v_call: TRBV18; clone_size: NA; cdr3_nt: TGTGCCAGCTCACCAACACCACAGGCCTGGAGAGGAAACACCATATATTTT; cdr3_aa: CASSPTPQAWRGNTIYF
d_call: TRBD2; j_call: TRBJ2-7; v_call: TRBV7-2; clone_size: NA; cdr3_nt: TGTGCCAGCAGCTCGACAGCGGGATCGGTAAACGAGCAGTACTTC; cdr3_aa: CASSSTAGSVNEQYF
d_call: NA; j_call: TRBJ1-3; v_call: TRBV30; clone_size: few; cdr3_nt: TGTGCCTGGAGTGTACGGGGTTCTGGAAACACCATATATTTT; cdr3_aa: CAWSVRGSGNTIYF
d_call: NA; j_call: TRBJ2-7; v_call: TRBV7-9; clone_size: NA; cdr3_nt: TGTGCCAGCAGTTCCCCCGGTTTTCACGAGCAGTACTTC; cdr3_aa: CASSSPGFHEQYF
d_call: NA; j_call: TRBJ1-5; v_call: TRBV21-1; clone_size: NA; cdr3_nt: TGTGCCAGCAATTATGTCGGGACAGTGTATAGCAATCAGCCCCAGCATTTT; cdr3_aa: CASNYVGTVYSNQPQHF
d_call: TRBD1; j_call: TRBJ2-3; v_call: TRBV5-4; clone_size: NA; cdr3_nt: TGTGCCAGCAGCCAGGAGGACAGGGCGTCGGCAGATACGCAGTATTTT; cdr3_aa: CASSQEDRASADTQYF
d_call: TRBD1; j_call: TRBJ1-4; v_call: TRBV19; clone_size: NA; cdr3_nt: TGTGCCAGTAGTCCTAGACAGGGAACTAATGAAAAACTGTTTTTT; cdr3_aa: CASSPRQGTNEKLFF
d_call: NA; j_call: TRBJ2-1; v_call: TRBV11-3; clone_size: NA; cdr3_nt: TGTGCCAGCAGTAGCGGATACAATGAGCAGTTCTTC; cdr3_aa: CASSSGYNEQFF
d_call: NA; j_call: TRBJ1-2; v_call: TRBV6-1; clone_size: NA; cdr3_nt: TGTGCCAGCAGTGAAGGTAACTATGGCTACACCTTC; cdr3_aa: CASSEGNYGYTF
d_call: NA; j_call: TRBJ2-5; v_call: TRBV11-3; clone_size: once; cdr3_nt: TGTGCCAGCAGCTTAGGAGGTCTGGAGACCCAGTACTTC; cdr3_aa: CASSLGGLETQYF
d_call: NA; j_call: TRBJ1-4; v_call: TRBV7-2; clone_size: NA; cdr3_nt: TGTGCCAGCAGCTTACAGTTCGGGGGCTTATCTGAAAAACTGTTTTTT; cdr3_aa: CASSLQFGGLSEKLFF
d_call: TRBD1; j_call: TRBJ1-1; v_call: TRBV2; clone_size: NA; cdr3_nt: TGTGCCAGCAGTCGCCAGGGGGTTGGCACTGAAGCTTTCTTT; cdr3_aa: CASSRQGVGTEAFF
d_call: NA; j_call: TRBJ1-6; v_call: TRBV3-1/TRBV3-2; clone_size: NA; cdr3_nt: TGTGCCAGCAGCGACGATTCACCCCTCCACTTT; cdr3_aa: CASSDDSPLHF
d_call: TRBD1; j_call: TRBJ1-2; v_call: TRBV5-1; clone_size: NA; cdr3_nt: TGCGCCAGCAGCGGGACAGTTGGAGGCTTAAATGGCTACACCTTC; cdr3_aa: CASSGTVGGLNGYTF
d_call: TRBD1; j_call: TRBJ1-1; v_call: TRBV3-1/TRBV3-2; clone_size: NA; cdr3_nt: TGTGCCAGCAGCCAAGAACTCGGGGGAACGGGACAGGGGACTGAAGCTTTCTTT; cdr3_aa: CASSQELGGTGQGTEAFF
d_call: TRBD2; j_call: TRBJ2-3; v_call: TRBV3-1/TRBV3-2; clone_size: few; cdr3_nt: TGTGCCAGCAGCCAAGATTTCGGGAGGGGGTTCGATACGCAGTATTTT; cdr3_aa: CASSQDFGRGFDTQYF
d_call: TRBD2; j_call: TRBJ2-7; v_call: TRBV18; clone_size: NA; cdr3_nt: TGTGCCAGCTCACCTTTTTCAGCGGGGGGCCGCTACGAGCAGTACTTC; cdr3_aa: CASSPFSAGGRYEQYF
d_call: TRBD1; j_call: TRBJ1-1; v_call: TRBV6-5; clone_size: NA; cdr3_nt: TGTGCCAGCAGTCGGACAGGGGGCGTCTACACTGAAGCTTTCTTT; cdr3_aa: CASSRTGGVYTEAFF
d_call: NA; j_call: TRBJ2-7; v_call: TRBV2; clone_size: NA; cdr3_nt: TGTGCCTGCAGTAGGGTAAGCTTGTCGGACGAGCAGTACTTC; cdr3_aa: CACSRVSLSDEQYF
d_call: TRBD1; j_call: TRBJ1-5; v_call: TRBV7-8; clone_size: few; cdr3_nt: TGTGCCAGCAGCTCAGGGACAGGGGGCAATCAGCCCCAGCATTTT; cdr3_aa: CASSSGTGGNQPQHF
d_call: TRBD1; j_call: TRBJ2-3; v_call: TRBV18; clone_size: NA; cdr3_nt: TGTGCCAGCTCATCCACAACGGACAGGCTGATCACAGATACGCAGTATTTT; cdr3_aa: CASSSTTDRLITDTQYF
d_call: TRBD2; j_call: TRBJ2-3; v_call: TRBV19; clone_size: NA; cdr3_nt: TGTGCCAGTAGTGGGCTAGCGGGAGCAGATACGCAGTATTTT; cdr3_aa: CASSGLAGADTQYF
d_call: NA; j_call: TRBJ1-1; v_call: TRBV5-1; clone_size: NA; cdr3_nt: TGCGCCAGCAGCTTGGTTATCATGGACACTGAAGCTTTCTTT; cdr3_aa: CASSLVIMDTEAFF
d_call: NA; j_call: TRBJ2-7; v_call: TRBV28; clone_size: NA; cdr3_nt: TGTGCCAGCAGTTTATTCGGGTACCCCTTTCCGGGAGAGCAGTACTTC; cdr3_aa: CASSLFGYPFPGEQYF